The source of this T cell receptor (beta chain) is a study of identifying expanded T cells in peripheral blood. Of note for this clone: Its antigen is not known.

No infections or other immune events were documented during collection. Germline lookup yields CDR1 LGHNA and CDR2 YNFKEQ. The CDR3 runs 17 residues. V was shortened by 8 bases and J by 0 bases, with 17 bases between the two germline ends. Method: immunoSEQ multiplex PCR; TCRdb's copy keeps in-frame clones and lacks some. The table shows about 91,000 clones, with 88% occurring only once. Broader study findings: Over approximately two and four weeks, about 15 and 19 clones changed, versus roughly 1.1 between replicates. Clone count variance between approximately two-week samples rose with total template count.

The sequenced material came from blood. This receptor was obtained from a person between 18 and 75 years old in good health. The chain is built from TRBV4-2 and TRBJ2-6; D call uncertain. DNA for the CDR3: TGTGCCAGCTCTGAGTCTAAGAGTAGCTCTGGGGCCAACGTCCTGACTTTC. Protein product: CASSESKSSSGANVLTF.